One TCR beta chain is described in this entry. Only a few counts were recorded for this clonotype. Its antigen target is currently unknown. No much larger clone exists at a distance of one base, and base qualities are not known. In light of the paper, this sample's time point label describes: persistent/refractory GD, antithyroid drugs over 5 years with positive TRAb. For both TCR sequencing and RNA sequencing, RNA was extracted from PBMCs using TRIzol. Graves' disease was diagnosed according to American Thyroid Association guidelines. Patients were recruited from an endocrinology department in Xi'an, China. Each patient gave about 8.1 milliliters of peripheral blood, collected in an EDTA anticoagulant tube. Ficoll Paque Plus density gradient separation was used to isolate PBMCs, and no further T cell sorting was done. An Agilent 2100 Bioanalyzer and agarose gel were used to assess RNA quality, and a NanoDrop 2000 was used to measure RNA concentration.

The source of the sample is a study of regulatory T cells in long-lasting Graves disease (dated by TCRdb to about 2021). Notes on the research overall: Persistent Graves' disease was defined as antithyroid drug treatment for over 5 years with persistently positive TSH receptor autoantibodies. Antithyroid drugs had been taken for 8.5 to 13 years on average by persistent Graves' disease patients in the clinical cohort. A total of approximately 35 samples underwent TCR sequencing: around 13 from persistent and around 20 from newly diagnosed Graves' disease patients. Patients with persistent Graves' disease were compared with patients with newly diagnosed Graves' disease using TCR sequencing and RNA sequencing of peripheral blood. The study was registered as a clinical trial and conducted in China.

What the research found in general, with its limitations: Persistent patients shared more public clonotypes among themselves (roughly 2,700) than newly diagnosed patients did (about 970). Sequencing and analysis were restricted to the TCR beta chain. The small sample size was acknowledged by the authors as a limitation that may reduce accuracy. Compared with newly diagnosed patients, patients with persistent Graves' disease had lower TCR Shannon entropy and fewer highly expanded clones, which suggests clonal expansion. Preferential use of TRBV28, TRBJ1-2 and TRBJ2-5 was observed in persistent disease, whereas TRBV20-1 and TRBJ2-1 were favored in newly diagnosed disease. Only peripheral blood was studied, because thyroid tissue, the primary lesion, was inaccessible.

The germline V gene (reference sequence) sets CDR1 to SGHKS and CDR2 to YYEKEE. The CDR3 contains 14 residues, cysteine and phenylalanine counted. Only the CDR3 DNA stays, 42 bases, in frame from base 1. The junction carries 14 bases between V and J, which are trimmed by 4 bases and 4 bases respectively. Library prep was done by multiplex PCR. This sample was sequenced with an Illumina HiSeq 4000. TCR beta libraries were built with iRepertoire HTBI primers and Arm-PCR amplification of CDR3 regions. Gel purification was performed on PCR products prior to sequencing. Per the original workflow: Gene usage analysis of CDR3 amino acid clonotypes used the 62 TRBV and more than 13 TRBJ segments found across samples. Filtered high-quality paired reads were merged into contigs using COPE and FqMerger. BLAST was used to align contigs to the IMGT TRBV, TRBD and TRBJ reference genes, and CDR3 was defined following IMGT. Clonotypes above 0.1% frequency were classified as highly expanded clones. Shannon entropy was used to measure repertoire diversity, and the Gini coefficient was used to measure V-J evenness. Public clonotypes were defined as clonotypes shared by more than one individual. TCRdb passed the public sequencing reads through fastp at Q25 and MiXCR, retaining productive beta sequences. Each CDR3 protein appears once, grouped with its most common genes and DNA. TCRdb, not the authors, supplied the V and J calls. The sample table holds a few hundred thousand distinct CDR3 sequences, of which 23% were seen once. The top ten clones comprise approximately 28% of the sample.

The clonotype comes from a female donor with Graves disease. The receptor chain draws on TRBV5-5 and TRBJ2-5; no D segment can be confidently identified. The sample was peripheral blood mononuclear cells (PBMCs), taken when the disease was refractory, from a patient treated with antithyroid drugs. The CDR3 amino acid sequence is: CASSPGPGGETQYF. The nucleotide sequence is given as TGTGCCAGCAGCCCCGGACCCGGCGGAGAGACCCAGTACTTC.